Shown below are 23 T cell receptor beta chains from a single sample sequenced in a study of blood T cell repertoires in COVID-19. Sequencing used immunoSEQ multiplex PCR; TCRdb keeps in-frame clones, though not all of them. The sample contains more than 200,000 clones, under 90% of which appear only once. Sequencing input: peripheral blood. These receptors all come from a man in his fifties or sixties with acute or convalescent COVID-19.

J is TRBJ1-6 and V is TRBV11-2; 10 nucleotides match TRBD1. With V trimmed by 4 bases and J by 9 bases, 3 bases remained unmatched. Per the germline V gene, CDR1 is SGHAT and CDR2 is FQNNGV. This CDR3 spans 14 amino acids. CDR3 region: CASSYGQGGSPLHF. The DNA of the CDR3 is TGTGCCAGCAGCTACGGACAGGGGGGTTCACCCCTCCACTTT.

The CDR3 bases are TGTGCCAGCAGGACAGGGGGGTCGCAGAATTCACCCCTCCACTTT. Encoded protein: CASRTGGSQNSPLHF. The chain is built from TRBV6-4 and TRBJ1-6; 9 bases fit TRBD1. CDR1 is MRHNA, CDR2 SNTAGT, per germline. With 6 bases clipped from V and 7 bases from J, the junction kept 7 bases outside the gene matches. The CDR3 is 15 residues long.

The V call is TRBV7-8, the J call TRBJ1-2; 10 bases fit TRBD1. Germline CDR1 reads SGHVS; CDR2 reads FQNEAQ. Losses at the gene ends were 5 bases for V and 5 bases for J; bases not matched to a gene: 11. This CDR3 is 16 amino acids long. CDR3 coding DNA: TGTGCCAGCAGCCCACGGGACAGGGGCCTTGGGTATGGCTACACCTTC. Its protein product is CASSPRDRGLGYGYTF. The complete variable domain, with remaining parts taken from reference TRBV7-8 and TRBJ1-2, reads GAGVSQSPRYKVAKRGQDVALRCDPISGHVSLFWYQQALGQGPEFLTYFQNEAQLDKSGLPSDRFFAERPEGSVSTLKIQRTQQEDSAVYLCASSPRDRGLGYGYTFGSGTRLTVV.

The chain employs TRBV6-5 and TRBJ1-1, with 9 bases fitting TRBD1. CDR1 is MNHEY and CDR2 is SVGAGI in the germline V gene. This CDR3 spans 15 amino acids. Losses at the gene ends were 4 bases for V and 4 bases for J; bases not matched to a gene: 7. CDR3 nucleotide sequence: TGTGCCAGCAGTTCCCCGGGACAGGGATCCACTGAAGCTTTCTTT. Translating it yields CASSSPGQGSTEAFF.

The chain carries TRBV6-5 and TRBJ1-2; 10 positions match TRBD1. Germline V gene data show CDR1 as MNHEY and CDR2 as SVGAGI. V was pared by 0 bases and J by 3 bases, with 4 bases of the junction left unmatched. This CDR3 comprises 16 residues. The CDR3 region has the DNA TGTGCCAGCAGTTACTCCGGGACAGGGGAACACTATGGCTACACCTTC. Its protein is CASSYSGTGEHYGYTF.

The rearrangement joins TRBV5-8 to TRBJ1-4; TRBD1 is a possible D gene (6 bases). The length of the CDR3 is 17 residues. CDR1 and CDR2 from the germline V gene are SGHTS and YDEGEE. The ends were cut back, 0 bases at V and 5 bases at J, with 17 bases in the middle. The CDR3 nucleotides are TGTGCCAGCAGCTTGGAAACTCCGGGACAAGGAAATGAAAAACTGTTTTTT. The encoded protein is CASSLETPGQGNEKLFF.

This chain links TRBV11-2 with TRBJ2-3, with TRBD1 matching 11 bases. V dropped 1 base and J dropped 4; count of bases not matched to a gene: 10. The germline V gene encodes CDR1 SGHAT and CDR2 FQNNGV. The CDR3 consists of 18 residues. The DNA for the CDR3 is TGTGCCAGCAGCTTAGCCGGGACAGGGGGTATCGGGTCAGATACGCAGTATTTT. It translates to CASSLAGTGGIGSDTQYF. The variable domain in full, completed from reference TRBV11-2 and TRBJ2-3, reads EAGVAQSPRYKIIEKRQSVAFWCNPISGHATLYWYQQILGQGPKLLIQFQNNGVVDDSQLPKDRFSAERLKGVDSTLKIQPAKLEDSAVYLCASSLAGTGGIGSDTQYFGPGTRLTVL.

This chain uses TRBV5-4 with TRBJ2-1, with 9 bases matching TRBD2. CDR1 and CDR2 from the germline V gene are SGHNT and YYREEE (reference sequence). J lost 8 bases, V lost 2 bases, and 5 bases had no gene match. This CDR3 region has 14 residues. CDR3 protein: CASSFASGADEQFF. CDR3 nucleotide sequence: TGTGCCAGCAGCTTCGCTAGCGGGGCTGATGAGCAGTTCTTC.

This chain uses TRBV29-1 with TRBJ1-2; tentative D call: TRBD1 (5 bases). CDR3 length: 13 residues. CDR1 and CDR2 (germline): SQVTM, ANQGSEA. V was trimmed by 4 bases and J by 3 bases, leaving 12 bases between them. The CDR3 loop reads CSVVAGTYYGYTF. In DNA, the CDR3 is TGCAGCGTTGTGGCAGGGACTTACTATGGCTACACCTTC.

This clone was seen just once. V is TRBV5-1 and J is TRBJ2-2; weak D call: TRBD1 (5 bases). This CDR3 is 17 amino acids long. CDR1 is SGHRS, CDR2 YFSETQ, per germline. The germline V and J ends were trimmed by 4 bases and 1 base, with 17 bases remaining between them. The CDR3 region has the DNA TGCGCCAGCAGCCAACCGCCGGACACCTTGAACACCGGGGAGCTGTTTTTT. Translation gives CASSQPPDTLNTGELFF.

CDR3 nucleotide sequence: TGCGCCAGCAGCCCTGGGACAGCTAACACTGAAGCTTTCTTT. Its translation is CASSPGTANTEAFF. The V and J genes are TRBV4-1 and TRBJ1-1; 7 bases map to TRBD1. Germline V gives CDR1 MGHRA, CDR2 YSYEKL. The CDR3 consists of 14 residues. Losses at the gene ends were 4 bases for V and 2 bases for J; bases not matched to a gene: 4.

Here the CDR3 DNA reads TGCGCCAGCAGCCCCGGGACAGACCTCTACGAGCAGTACTTC. It is translated as CASSPGTDLYEQYF. The chain combines TRBV5-1 with TRBJ2-7; TRBD1 matches at 7 bases. V shed 4 bases and J 3 bases; nucleotides not matched to a gene: 7. The length of the CDR3 is 14 residues. Germline V CDR1 and CDR2: SGHRS, YFSETQ. Complete variable domain (other parts from reference TRBV5-1 and TRBJ2-7): KAGVTQTPRYLIKTRGQQVTLSCSPISGHRSVSWYQQTPGQGLQFLFEYFSETQRNKGNFPGRFSGRQFSNSRSEMNVSTLELGDSALYLCASSPGTDLYEQYFGPGTRLTVT.

This sequence joins TRBV3-1 (or the pseudogene TRBV3-2) and TRBJ1-2, with TRBD1 identical over 7 bases. This CDR3 has 14 residues. Germline-derived CDR1 and CDR2 are LGHDT and YNNKEL (reference sequence). After removal of 4 bases from V and 7 bases from J, the junction contained 9 bases not matched to a gene. CDR3 nucleotide sequence: TGTGCCAGCAGCCCCCGGGACAGCACCCCTGGCTACACCTTC. It yields the protein CASSPRDSTPGYTF.

The J gene is TRBJ2-3, the V gene TRBV5-4, with D possibly matching TRBD2 (6 bases). Germline-derived CDR1 and CDR2 are SGHNT and YYREEE (reference sequence). The CDR3 length is 16 residues. Trimming removed 4 bases from V and 4 bases from J, with 19 bases in between. The CDR3 DNA follows: TGTGCCAGCAGCCCCCAGGGACTCCCTCGTTCAGATACGCAGTATTTT. Residues: CASSPQGLPRSDTQYF.

The rearrangement links TRBV4-1 to TRBJ2-7; 7 bases map to TRBD2. The trim removed 3 bases at V and 6 bases at J, leaving 14 bases unmatched. CDR3 length: 16 amino acids. Per the germline V gene, CDR1 is MGHRA and CDR2 is YSYEKL. Written as DNA, the CDR3 is TGCGCCAGCAGCCAGGTGACTAGCCCCACCGGGGGCGAGCAGTACTTC. This sequence encodes CASSQVTSPTGGEQYF.

The rearrangement uses TRBV2 and TRBJ1-1; D call uncertain. This CDR3 contains 13 residues. Trimming pared 4 bases from V and 1 base from J, leaving 7 bases between. The germline CDR1 and CDR2 sequences are SNHLY and FYNNEI. CDR3 protein: CASSGETNTEAFF. For the CDR3, the DNA is TGTGCCAGCAGTGGGGAGACGAACACTGAAGCTTTCTTT.

V and J are TRBV18 and TRBJ2-3; TRBD1 aligns across 8 bases. The CDR3 extends over 16 amino acids. The germline V gene encodes CDR1 KGHSH and CDR2 LQKENI. After removal of 3 bases from V and 4 bases from J, the junction contained 9 bases not matched to a gene. CDR3 DNA: TGTGCCAGCTCACCTTCGACAGGGGATTACGCAGATACGCAGTATTTT. Translation gives CASSPSTGDYADTQYF. The full variable domain, its missing parts supplied by reference TRBV18 and TRBJ2-3, is NAGVMQNPRHLVRRRGQEARLRCSPMKGHSHVYWYRQLPEEGLKFMVYLQKENIIDESGMPKERFSAEFPKEGPSILRIQQVVRGDSAAYFCASSPSTGDYADTQYFGPGTRLTVL.

This clone was counted once. The rearrangement uses TRBV18 and TRBJ1-1, with D perhaps matching TRBD1 (6 bases). This CDR3 spans 13 amino acids. Germline loops: CDR1 KGHSH, CDR2 LQKENI. Trimming removed 4 bases from V and 8 bases from J, with 14 bases in between. Written as DNA, the CDR3 is TGTGCCAGCTCACAAACCGAGGGGGGGGAAGCTTTCTTT. This gives the protein CASSQTEGGEAFF.

The chain uses TRBV5-1 and TRBJ2-5; the match to TRBD1 covers 9 bases. CDR3 size: 16 residues. From germline, CDR1 is SGHRS and CDR2 YFSETQ. Trimming cost V 4 bases and J 5 bases; bases outside gene matches: 12. In DNA form, the CDR3 reads TGCGCCAGCAGCATCACCGGGACAGGGCTAGCGGAGACCCAGTACTTC. The encoded protein is CASSITGTGLAETQYF.

The chain recombines TRBV14 with TRBJ2-7, with 7 positions matching TRBD1. The CDR3 runs 15 residues. Germline CDR1 is SGHDN and CDR2 is FVKESK. J was trimmed by 5 bases and V by 4 bases; bases with no gene match: 11. CDR3 bases: TGTGCCAGCAGCCCCAGGTGGGACAGACGCAACGAGCAGTACTTC. As protein: CASSPRWDRRNEQYF.

This chain connects TRBV19 to TRBJ1-1; D unresolved. Trimming stripped 7 bases from V and 4 bases from J, with 16 bases between. CDR1 and CDR2 (germline): LNHDA, SQIVND (reference sequence). CDR3 length: 14 amino acids. The CDR3 DNA is TGTGCCAGTAAACCAGAGGCGCGGGGCACTGAAGCTTTCTTT. Its protein is CASKPEARGTEAFF.

This chain joins TRBV7-8 and TRBJ1-1; 9 positions match TRBD1. V lost 2 bases, J lost 6 bases, and 7 bases stayed unmatched. The germline gives CDR1 SGHVS, CDR2 FQNEAQ. The length of the CDR3 is 15 residues. CDR3 region: CASSLPGQGHSEAFF. Written as DNA, the CDR3 is TGTGCCAGCAGCTTACCCGGACAGGGGCACTCTGAAGCTTTCTTT. The full variable domain, with the rest looked up from reference TRBV7-8 and TRBJ1-1, is GAGVSQSPRYKVAKRGQDVALRCDPISGHVSLFWYQQALGQGPEFLTYFQNEAQLDKSGLPSDRFFAERPEGSVSTLKIQRTQQEDSAVYLCASSLPGQGHSEAFFGQGTRLTVV.

CDR3 amino acids: CASSSGQGPGRYGYTF. The CDR3 DNA sequence: TGTGCCAGCAGCTCCGGACAGGGACCAGGACGCTATGGCTACACCTTC. This rearrangement joins TRBV13 to TRBJ1-2, with TRBD1 matching 8 bases. The germline CDR1 and CDR2 sequences are PRHDT and FYEKMQ (reference sequence). V was pared by 4 bases and J by 4 bases, with 11 bases of the junction left unmatched. The CDR3 is 16 amino acids.